There are a few counts of the clone carrying this TCR beta chain. Its specificity is unknown. Between the trimmed V and J ends, which lost 4 bases and 5 bases, there was a span of 11 bases. There are 13 residues in the CDR3. The V gene's germline CDR1 is SNHLY and CDR2 FYNNEI. CD8+CD57+ cell expansion, shown by flow cytometry, had occurred in the patients selected for sequencing. The data were taken from a study of CD8+CD57+ T cells in acquired aplastic anemia. The template used for profiling TCR beta VDJ and CDR3 was genomic DNA. One entry per CDR3 protein, called by TCRdb with MiXCR from the reads. Of around 80,000 distinct CDR3 sequences in the sample, 60% to 75% are singletons; the top ten hold approximately 81%. Study-wide results and caveats: It was found that approximately 29 CD8+ CDR3 sequences were shared between patients and controls.

The origin of this receptor is a human donor with aplastic anemia. The sequenced sample consisted of sorted CD4+, CD8+, or CD8+CD57+ T cells (not recorded which) from PBMCs. The chain uses TRBV2 and TRBJ1-1, with a tentative D call TRBD1 (6 bases). The CDR3 here is CASSGGAYTEAFF. The CDR3 nucleotides read TGTGCCAGCAGTGGGGGGGCGTATACTGAAGCTTTCTTT.